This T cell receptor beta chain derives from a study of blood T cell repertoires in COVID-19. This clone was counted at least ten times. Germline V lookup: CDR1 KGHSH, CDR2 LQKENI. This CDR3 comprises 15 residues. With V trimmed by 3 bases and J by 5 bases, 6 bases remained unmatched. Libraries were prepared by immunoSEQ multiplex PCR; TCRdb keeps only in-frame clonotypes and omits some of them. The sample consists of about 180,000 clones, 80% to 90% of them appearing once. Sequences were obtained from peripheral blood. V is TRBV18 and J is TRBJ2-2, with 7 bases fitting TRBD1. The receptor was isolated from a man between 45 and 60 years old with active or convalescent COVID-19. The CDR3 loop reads CASSPPVQGTGELFF. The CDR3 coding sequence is TGTGCCAGCTCACCTCCGGTACAGGGGACCGGGGAGCTGTTTTTT.